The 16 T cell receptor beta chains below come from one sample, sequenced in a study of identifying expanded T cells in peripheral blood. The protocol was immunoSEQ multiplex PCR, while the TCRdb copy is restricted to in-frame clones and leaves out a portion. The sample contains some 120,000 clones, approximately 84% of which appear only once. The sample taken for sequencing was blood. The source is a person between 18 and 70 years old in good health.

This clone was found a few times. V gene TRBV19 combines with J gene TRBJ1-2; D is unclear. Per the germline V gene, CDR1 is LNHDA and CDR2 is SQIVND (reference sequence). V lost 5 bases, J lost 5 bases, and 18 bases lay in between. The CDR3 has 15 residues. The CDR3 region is CASSRGKKHTYGYTF. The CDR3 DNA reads TGTGCCAGTAGTCGAGGCAAGAAGCATACTTATGGCTACACCTTC.

The CDR3 protein is CASSRGERGQETQYF. The CDR3 nucleotides read TGTGCCAGCAGCCGGGGGGAGCGGGGACAAGAGACCCAGTACTTC. This chain links TRBV7-9 with TRBJ2-5; 7 nucleotides align to TRBD2. Trimming took 5 bases from V and 2 from J; bases not matched to a gene: 8. The CDR3 is 15 amino acids. The germline V gene has CDR1 SEHNR and CDR2 FQNEAQ (reference sequence).

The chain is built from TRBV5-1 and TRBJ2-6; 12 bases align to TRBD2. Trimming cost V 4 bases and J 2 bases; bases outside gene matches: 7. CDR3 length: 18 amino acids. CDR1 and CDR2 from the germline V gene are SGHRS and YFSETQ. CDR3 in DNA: TGCGCCAGCAGCCTAACGACTAGCGGGGGAGCTGGGGCCAACGTCCTGACTTTC. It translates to CASSLTTSGGAGANVLTF.

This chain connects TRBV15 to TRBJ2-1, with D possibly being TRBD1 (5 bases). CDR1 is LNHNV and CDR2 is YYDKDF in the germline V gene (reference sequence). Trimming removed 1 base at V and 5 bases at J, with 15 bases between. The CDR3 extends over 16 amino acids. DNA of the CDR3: TGTGCCACCAGCAGAGGTTCCCAGGGTACCCACAATGAGCAGTTCTTC. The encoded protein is CATSRGSQGTHNEQFF.

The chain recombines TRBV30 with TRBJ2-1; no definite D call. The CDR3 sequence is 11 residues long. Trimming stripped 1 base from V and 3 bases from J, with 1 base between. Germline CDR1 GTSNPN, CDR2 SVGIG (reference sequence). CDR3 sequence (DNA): TGTGCCTGGAGTGACTACAATGAGCAGTTCTTC. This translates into CAWSDYNEQFF.

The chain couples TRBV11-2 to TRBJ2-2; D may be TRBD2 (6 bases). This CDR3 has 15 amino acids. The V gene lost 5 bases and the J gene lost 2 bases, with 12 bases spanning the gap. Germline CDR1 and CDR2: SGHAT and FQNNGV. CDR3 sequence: CASSVSGTNTGELFF. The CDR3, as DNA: TGTGCCAGCAGCGTCTCCGGGACTAACACCGGGGAGCTGTTTTTT.

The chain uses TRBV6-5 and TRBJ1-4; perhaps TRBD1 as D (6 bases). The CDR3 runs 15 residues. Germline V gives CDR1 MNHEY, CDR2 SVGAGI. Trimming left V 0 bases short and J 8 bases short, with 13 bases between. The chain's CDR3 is CASSYSSGESEKLFF. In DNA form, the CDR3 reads TGTGCCAGCAGTTACTCGTCAGGGGAAAGCGAAAAACTGTTTTTT.

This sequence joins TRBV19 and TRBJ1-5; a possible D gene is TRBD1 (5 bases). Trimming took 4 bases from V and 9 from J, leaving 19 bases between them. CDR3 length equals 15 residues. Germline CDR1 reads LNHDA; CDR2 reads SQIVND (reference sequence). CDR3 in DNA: TGTGCCAGTAGTAGCCACGGGACGGGCATCGGGCCCCAGCATTTT. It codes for CASSSHGTGIGPQHF.

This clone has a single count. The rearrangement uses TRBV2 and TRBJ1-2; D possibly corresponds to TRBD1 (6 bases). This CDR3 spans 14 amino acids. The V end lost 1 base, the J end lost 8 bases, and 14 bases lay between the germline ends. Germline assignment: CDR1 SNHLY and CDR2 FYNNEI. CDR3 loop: CASSEVPGGVGYTF. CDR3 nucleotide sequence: TGTGCCAGCAGTGAAGTGCCCGGGGGCGTCGGCTACACCTTC.

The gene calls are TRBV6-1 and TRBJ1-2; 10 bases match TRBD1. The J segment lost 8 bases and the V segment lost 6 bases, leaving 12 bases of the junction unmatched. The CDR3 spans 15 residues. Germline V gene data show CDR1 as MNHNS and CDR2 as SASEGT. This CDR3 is CASSLIGTGVWGYTF. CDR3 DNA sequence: TGTGCCAGCAGCCTCATTGGGACAGGGGTTTGGGGCTACACCTTC.

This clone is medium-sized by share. The CDR3 reads CASSILRYTNYGYTF. CDR3 sequence (DNA): TGTGCCAGTAGTATTTTAAGGTACACTAACTATGGCTACACCTTC. The gene calls are TRBV19 and TRBJ1-2, with D unclear. The V gene lost 3 bases and the J gene lost 0 bases, with 11 bases spanning the gap. Germline CDR1 reads LNHDA; CDR2 reads SQIVND (reference sequence). The CDR3 is 15 residues long.

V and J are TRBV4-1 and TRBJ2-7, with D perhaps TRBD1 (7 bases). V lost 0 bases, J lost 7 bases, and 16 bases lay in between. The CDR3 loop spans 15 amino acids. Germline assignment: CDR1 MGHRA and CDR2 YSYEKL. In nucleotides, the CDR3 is TGCGCCAGCAGCCAAGATGGAGGGGGCCCCCTAGAGCAGTACTTC. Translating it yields CASSQDGGGPLEQYF.

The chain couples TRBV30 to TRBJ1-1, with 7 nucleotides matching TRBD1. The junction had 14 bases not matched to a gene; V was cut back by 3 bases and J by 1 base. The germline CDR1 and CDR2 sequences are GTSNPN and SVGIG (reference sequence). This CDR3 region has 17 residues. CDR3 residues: CAWRRILSDRSNTEAFF. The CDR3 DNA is TGTGCCTGGAGGCGAATACTCTCGGACAGGTCGAACACTGAAGCTTTCTTT.

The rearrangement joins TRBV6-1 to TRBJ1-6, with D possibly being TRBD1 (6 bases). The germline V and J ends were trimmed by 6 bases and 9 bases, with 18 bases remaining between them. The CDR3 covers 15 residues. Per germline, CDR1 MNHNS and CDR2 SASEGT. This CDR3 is CASREQGRVFSPLHF. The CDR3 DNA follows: TGTGCCAGCAGGGAACAGGGCAGGGTGTTTTCACCCCTCCACTTT.

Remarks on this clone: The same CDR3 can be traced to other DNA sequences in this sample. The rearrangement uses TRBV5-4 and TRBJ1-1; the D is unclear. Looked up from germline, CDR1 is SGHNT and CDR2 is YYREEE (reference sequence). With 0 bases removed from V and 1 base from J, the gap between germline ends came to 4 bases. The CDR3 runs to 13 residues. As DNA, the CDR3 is TGTGCCAGCAGCTTGGGCGGGAACACTGAAGCTTTCTTT. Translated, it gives CASSLGGNTEAFF.

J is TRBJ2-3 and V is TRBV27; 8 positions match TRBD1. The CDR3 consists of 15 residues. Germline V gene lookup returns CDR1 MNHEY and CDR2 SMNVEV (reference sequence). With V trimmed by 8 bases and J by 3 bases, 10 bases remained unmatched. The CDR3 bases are TGTGCCAGCCATGCTTTCAGGGGGCGGACAGATACGCAGTATTTT. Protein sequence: CASHAFRGRTDTQYF.